This is a list of T cell receptor beta chains from one sample in a study of T-cell memory formation after mild COVID-19. A single record per CDR3 protein comes from TCRdb applying MiXCR to the 5' RACE reads. The sample has approximately 150,000 distinct CDR3 sequences, about 19% seen once; the top ten hold around 2%. The specimen was PBMCs or a T cell subset sorted from them (not recorded which). Receptors were obtained from an adult woman who had mild COVID-19 (a few samples of this study predate the infection). Cell type and time point are not known. The CDR3 runs from the conserved cysteine through the conserved F or W. Fields, in order: V gene, CDR3 protein.

TRBV30 | CAWREQGSSGNTIYF
TRBV7-9 | CASGSFKEGYEQYF
TRBV7-2 | CASSLTNGDTQYF
TRBV6-5 | CASSYADEQFF
TRBV20-1 | CSARDKQGTYSPLHF
TRBV12-3/TRBV12-4 | CASSRSGGSTDTQYF
TRBV30 | CASLTGPRGSTEAFF
TRBV5-1 | CASSPRPTVGGTEAFF
TRBV6-2/TRBV6-3 | CASSYRRGIAYEQYF
TRBV19 | CASSNTAGGSSPLHF
TRBV4-1 | CASSPGQGFDGYTF
TRBV27 | CASSSAGTGVSEAFF
TRBV6-5 | CASSYTLSGANVLTF
TRBV7-2 | CASSQRTQSSGNTIYF
TRBV6-5 | CASSEGGPKREQYF
TRBV27 | CASSQKSLGLADYEQYF
TRBV11-2 | CASRLGVVGNEQFF
TRBV5-1 | CASSLGDRSGELFF